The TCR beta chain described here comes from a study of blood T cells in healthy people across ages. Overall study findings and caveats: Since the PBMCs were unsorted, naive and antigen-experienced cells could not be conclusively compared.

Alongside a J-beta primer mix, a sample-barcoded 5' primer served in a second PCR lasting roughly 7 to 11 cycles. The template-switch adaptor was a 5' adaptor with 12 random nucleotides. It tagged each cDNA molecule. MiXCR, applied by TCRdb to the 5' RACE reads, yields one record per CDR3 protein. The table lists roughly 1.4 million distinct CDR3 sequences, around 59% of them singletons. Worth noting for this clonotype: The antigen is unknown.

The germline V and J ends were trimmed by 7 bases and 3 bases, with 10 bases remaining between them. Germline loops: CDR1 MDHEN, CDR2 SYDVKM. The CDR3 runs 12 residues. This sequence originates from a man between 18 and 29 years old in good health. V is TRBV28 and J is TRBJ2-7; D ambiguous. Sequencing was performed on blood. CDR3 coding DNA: TGTGCCAGCACCGTCCCCGGCTACGAGCAGTACTTC. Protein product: CASTVPGYEQYF.